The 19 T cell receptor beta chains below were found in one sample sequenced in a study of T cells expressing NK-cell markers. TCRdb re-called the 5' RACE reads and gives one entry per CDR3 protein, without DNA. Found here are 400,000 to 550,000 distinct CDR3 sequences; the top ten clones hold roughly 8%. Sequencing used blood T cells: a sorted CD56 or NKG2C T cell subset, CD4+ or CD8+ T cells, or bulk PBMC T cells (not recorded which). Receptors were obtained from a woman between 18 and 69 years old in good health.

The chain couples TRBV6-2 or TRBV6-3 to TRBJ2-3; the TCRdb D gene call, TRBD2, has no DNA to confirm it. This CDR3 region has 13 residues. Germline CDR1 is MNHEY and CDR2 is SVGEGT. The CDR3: CAAWRGTTDTQYF.

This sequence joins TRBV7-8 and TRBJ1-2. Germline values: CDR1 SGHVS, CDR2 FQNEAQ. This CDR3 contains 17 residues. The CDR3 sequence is CASSLAYLIQAAHGYTF.

The CDR3: CASTRTGVASPLHF. The gene calls are TRBV28 and TRBJ1-6; TCRdb designates TRBD1, a call that cannot be tested without DNA. The CDR3 sequence is 14 residues long. From germline, CDR1 is MDHEN and CDR2 SYDVKM. The complete variable domain, with remaining parts taken from reference TRBV28 and TRBJ1-6, reads DVKVTQSSRYLVKRTGEKVFLECVQDMDHENMFWYRQDPGLGLRLIYFSYDVKMKEKGDIPEGYSVSREKKERFSLILESASTNQTSMYLCASTRTGVASPLHFGNGTRLTVT.

CDR3 loop: CAITSDRDLYEQYF. J is TRBJ2-7 and V is TRBV10-3; the D call from TCRdb, TRBD1, cannot be confirmed without DNA. Looked up from germline, CDR1 is ENHRY and CDR2 is SYGVKD. This CDR3 has 14 amino acids.

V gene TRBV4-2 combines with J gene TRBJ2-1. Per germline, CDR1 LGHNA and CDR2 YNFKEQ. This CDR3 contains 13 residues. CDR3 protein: CASSQASSGEQFF.

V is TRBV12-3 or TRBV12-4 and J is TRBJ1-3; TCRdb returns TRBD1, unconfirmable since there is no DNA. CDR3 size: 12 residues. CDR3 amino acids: CASGGGPGTIYF.

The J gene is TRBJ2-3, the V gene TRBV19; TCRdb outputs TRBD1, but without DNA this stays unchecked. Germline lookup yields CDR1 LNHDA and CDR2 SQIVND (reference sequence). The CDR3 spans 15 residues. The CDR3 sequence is CASSTGTIRTDTQYF.

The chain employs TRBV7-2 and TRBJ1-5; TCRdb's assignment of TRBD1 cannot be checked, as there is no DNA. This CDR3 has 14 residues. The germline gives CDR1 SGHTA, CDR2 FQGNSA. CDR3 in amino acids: CASSGQGANQPQHF.

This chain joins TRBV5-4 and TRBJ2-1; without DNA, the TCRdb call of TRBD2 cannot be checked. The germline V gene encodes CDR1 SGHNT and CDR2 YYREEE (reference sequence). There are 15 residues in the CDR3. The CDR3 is CASSFPREGSGEQFF.

The CDR3 loop is CASSVGGTSAYEQYF. This rearrangement joins TRBV9 to TRBJ2-7; TCRdb's D gene call, TRBD2, goes unchecked for lack of DNA. The CDR3 sequence is 15 residues long. Per germline, CDR1 SGDLS and CDR2 YYNGEE.

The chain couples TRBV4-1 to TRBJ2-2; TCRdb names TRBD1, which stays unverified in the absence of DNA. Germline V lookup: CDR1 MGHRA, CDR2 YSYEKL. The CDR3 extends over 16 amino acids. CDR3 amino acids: CASSQDGQGGTGELFF.

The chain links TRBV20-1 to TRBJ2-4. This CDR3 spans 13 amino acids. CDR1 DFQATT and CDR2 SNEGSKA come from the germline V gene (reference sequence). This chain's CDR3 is CSARWTAKNIQYF.

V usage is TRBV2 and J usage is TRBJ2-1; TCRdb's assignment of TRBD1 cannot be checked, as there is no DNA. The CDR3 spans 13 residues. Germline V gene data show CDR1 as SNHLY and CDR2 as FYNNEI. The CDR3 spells CASREGPGGEQFF.

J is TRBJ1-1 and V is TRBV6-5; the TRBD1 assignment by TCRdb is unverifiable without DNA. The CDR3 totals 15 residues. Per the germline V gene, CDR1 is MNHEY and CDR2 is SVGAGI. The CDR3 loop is CASSYSDRGNTEAFF.

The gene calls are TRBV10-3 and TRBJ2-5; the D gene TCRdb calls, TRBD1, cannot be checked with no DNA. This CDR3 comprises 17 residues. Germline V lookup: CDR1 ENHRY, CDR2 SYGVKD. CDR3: CAISESDGQGRKETQYF.

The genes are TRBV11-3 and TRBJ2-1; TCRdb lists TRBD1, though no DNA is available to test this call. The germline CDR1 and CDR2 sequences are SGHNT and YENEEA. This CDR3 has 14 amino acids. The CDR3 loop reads CASSLGGSNNEQFF.

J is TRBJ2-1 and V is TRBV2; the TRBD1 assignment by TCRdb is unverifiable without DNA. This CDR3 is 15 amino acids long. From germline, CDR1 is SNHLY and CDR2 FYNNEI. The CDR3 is CASITSSRTYNEQFF.

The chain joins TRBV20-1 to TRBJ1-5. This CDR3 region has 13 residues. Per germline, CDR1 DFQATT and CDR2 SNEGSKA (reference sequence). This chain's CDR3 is CSARRSSNQPQHF.

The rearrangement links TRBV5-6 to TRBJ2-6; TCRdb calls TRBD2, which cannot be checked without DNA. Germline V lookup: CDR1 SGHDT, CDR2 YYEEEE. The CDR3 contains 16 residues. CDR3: CASSSEGVSGANVLTF.